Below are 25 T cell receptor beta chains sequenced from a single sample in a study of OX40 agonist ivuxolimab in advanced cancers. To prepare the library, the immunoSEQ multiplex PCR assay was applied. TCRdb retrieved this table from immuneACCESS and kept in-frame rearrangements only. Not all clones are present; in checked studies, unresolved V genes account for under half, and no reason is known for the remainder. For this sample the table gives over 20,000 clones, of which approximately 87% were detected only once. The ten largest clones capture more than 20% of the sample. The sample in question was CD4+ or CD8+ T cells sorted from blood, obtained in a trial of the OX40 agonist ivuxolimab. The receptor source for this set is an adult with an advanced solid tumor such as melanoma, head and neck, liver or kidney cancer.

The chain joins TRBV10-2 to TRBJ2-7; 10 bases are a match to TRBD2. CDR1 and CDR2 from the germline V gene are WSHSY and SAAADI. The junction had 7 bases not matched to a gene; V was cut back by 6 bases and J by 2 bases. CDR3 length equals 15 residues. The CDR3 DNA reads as TGCGCCAGCAGGGATAGCGGGGGGTGGGCCTACGAGCAGTACTTC. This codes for CASRDSGGWAYEQYF.

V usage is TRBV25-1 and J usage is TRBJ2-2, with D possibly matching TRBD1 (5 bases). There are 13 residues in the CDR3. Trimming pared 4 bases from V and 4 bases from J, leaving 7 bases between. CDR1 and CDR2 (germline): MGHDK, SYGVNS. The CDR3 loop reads CASSVRVTGELFF. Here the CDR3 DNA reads TGTGCCAGCAGTGTCAGGGTCACCGGGGAGCTGTTTTTT.

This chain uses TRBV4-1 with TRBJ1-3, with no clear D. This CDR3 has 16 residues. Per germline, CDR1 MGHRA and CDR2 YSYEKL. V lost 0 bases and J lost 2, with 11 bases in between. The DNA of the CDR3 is TGCGCCAGCAGCCAAGAGGGCCTCGCGGCTGGAAACACCATATATTTT. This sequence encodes CASSQEGLAAGNTIYF.

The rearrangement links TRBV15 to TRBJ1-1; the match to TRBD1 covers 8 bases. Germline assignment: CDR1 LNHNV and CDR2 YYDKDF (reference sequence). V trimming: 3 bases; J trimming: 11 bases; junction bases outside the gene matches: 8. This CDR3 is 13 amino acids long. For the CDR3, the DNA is TGTGCCACCAGCAGCAGACAGGGGAAGGTGGCTTTCTTT. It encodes CATSSRQGKVAFF. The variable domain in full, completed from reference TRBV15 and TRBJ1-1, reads DAMVIQNPRYQVTQFGKPVTLSCSQTLNHNVMYWYQQKSSQAPKLLFHYYDKDFNNEADTPDNFQSRRPNTSFCFLDIRSPGLGDTAMYLCATSSRQGKVAFFGQGTRLTVV.

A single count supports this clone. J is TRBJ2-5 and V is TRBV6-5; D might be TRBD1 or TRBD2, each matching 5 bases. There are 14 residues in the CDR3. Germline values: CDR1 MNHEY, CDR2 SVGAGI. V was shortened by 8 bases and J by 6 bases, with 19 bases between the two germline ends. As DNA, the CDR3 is TGTGCCAGCGGGGAAGGCAGGGAGAGGAAGACCCAGTACTTC. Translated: CASGEGRERKTQYF.

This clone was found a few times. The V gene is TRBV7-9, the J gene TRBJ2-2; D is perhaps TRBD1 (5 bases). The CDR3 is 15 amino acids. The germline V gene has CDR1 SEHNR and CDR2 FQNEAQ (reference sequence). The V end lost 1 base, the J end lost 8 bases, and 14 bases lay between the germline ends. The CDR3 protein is CASSLVQTASGELFF. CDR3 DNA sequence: TGTGCCAGCAGCTTAGTTCAGACAGCTTCTGGGGAGCTGTTTTTT.

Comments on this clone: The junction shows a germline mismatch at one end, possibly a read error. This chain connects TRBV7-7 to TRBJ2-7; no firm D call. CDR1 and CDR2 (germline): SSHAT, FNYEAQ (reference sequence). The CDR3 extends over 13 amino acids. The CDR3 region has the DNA TGTACCAGCAGCTTTCAGGCAACCTACGAGCAGTACTTC. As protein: CTSSFQATYEQYF.

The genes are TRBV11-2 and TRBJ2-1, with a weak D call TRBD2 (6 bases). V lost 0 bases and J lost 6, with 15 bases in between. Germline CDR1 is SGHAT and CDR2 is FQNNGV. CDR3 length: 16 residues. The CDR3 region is CASSLEEGWRVNEQFF. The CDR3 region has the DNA TGTGCCAGCAGCTTAGAAGAGGGGTGGAGGGTCAATGAGCAGTTCTTC.

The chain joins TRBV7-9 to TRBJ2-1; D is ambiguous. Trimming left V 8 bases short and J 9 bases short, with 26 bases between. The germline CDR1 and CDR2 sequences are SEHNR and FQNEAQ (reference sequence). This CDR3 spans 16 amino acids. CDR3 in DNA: TGTGCCAGCCTTGGACGGGCTATTCCATCTTCGGGTGAGCAGTTCTTC. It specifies CASLGRAIPSSGEQFF.

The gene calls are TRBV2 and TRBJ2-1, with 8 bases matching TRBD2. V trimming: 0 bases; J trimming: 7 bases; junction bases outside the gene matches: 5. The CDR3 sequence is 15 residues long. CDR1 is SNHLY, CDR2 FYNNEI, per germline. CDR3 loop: CASSEAYGGANEQFF. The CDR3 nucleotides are TGTGCCAGCAGTGAAGCATACGGGGGGGCTAATGAGCAGTTCTTC.

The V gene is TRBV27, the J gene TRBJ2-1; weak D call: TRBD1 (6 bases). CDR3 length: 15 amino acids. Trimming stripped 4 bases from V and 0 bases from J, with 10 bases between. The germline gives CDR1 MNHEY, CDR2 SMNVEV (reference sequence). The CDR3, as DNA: TGTGCCAGCAGTTGGGACATTAGCTCCTACAATGAGCAGTTCTTC. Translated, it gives CASSWDISSYNEQFF.

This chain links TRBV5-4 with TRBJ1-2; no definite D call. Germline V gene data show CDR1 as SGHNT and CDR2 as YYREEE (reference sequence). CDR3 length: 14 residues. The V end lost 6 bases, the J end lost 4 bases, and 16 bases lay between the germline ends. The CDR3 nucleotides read TGTGCCAGCACCCGTCAAGAGGGTCCCTATGGCTACACCTTC. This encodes CASTRQEGPYGYTF. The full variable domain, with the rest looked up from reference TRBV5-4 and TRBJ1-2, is ETGVTQSPTHLIKTRGQQVTLRCSSQSGHNTVSWYQQALGQGPQFIFQYYREEENGRGNFPPRFSGLQFPNYSSELNVNALELDDSALYLCASTRQEGPYGYTFGSGTRLTVV.

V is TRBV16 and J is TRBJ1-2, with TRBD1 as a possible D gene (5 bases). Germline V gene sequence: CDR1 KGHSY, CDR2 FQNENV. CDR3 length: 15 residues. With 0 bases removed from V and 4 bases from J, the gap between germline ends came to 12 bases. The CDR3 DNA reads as TGTGCCAGCAGCCAATCCGGGGGAACACCCTATGGCTACACCTTC. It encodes CASSQSGGTPYGYTF.

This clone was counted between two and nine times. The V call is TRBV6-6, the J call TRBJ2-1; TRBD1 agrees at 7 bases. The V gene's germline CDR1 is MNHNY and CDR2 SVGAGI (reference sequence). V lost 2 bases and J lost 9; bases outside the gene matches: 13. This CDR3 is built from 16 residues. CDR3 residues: CASSYPRQGVQGEQFF. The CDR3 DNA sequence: TGTGCCAGCAGTTACCCTCGGCAGGGGGTACAGGGTGAGCAGTTCTTC.

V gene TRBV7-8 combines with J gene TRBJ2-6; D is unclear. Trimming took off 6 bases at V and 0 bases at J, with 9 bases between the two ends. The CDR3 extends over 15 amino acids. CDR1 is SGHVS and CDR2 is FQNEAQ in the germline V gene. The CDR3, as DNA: TGTGCCAGCAGATTTAGCTACTCTGGGGCCAACGTCCTGACTTTC. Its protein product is CASRFSYSGANVLTF.

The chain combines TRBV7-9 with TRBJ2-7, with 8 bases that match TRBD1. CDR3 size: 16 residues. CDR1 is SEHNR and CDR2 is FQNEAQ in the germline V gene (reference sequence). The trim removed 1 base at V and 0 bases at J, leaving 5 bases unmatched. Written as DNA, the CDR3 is TGTGCCAGCAGCTTAGTCTCGGGACAGGCCTCCTACGAGCAGTACTTC. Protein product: CASSLVSGQASYEQYF.

CDR3 protein: CASSSDRMVSDEQYF. CDR3 DNA sequence: TGTGCCAGCAGCTCTGACAGGATGGTTTCGGACGAGCAGTACTTC. J is TRBJ2-7 and V is TRBV7-9; tentatively, D is TRBD1 (6 bases). V was clipped by 4 bases and J by 5 bases, with 18 bases between them. The CDR3 has 15 amino acids. The V gene's germline CDR1 is SEHNR and CDR2 FQNEAQ (reference sequence).

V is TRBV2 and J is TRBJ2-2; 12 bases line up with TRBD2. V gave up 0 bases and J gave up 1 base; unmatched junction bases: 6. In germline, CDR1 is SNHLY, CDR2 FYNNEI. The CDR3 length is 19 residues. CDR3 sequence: CASSEALLTSGGNTGELFF. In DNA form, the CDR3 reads TGTGCCAGCAGTGAAGCGCTTTTGACTAGCGGGGGGAACACCGGGGAGCTGTTTTTT.

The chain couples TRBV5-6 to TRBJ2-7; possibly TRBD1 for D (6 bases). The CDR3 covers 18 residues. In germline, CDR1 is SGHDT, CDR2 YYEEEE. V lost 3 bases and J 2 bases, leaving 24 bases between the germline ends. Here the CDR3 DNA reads TGTGCCAGCAGCTCCCTTTTAATGACAGGCCGGGACCCCTACGAGCAGTACTTC. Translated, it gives CASSSLLMTGRDPYEQYF.

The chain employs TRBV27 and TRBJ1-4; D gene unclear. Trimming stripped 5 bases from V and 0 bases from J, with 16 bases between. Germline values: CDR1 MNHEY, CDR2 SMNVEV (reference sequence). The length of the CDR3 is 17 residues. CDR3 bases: TGTGCCAGCAGTGAAACAGTGGGTGCAGCAACTAATGAAAAACTGTTTTTT. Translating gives CASSETVGAATNEKLFF.

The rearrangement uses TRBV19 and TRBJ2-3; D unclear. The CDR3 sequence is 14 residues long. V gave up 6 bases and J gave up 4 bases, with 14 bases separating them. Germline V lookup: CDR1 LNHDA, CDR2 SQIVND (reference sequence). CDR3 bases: TGTGCCAGTAGCCGGGCATTCGTGGCAGATACGCAGTATTTT. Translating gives CASSRAFVADTQYF.

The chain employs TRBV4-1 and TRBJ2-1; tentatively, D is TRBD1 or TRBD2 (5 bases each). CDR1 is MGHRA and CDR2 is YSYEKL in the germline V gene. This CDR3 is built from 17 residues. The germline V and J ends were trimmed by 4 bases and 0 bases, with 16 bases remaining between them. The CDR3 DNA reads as TGCGCCAGCAGCCCGGGGCCGGTCCCCAGCTCCTACAATGAGCAGTTCTTC. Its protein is CASSPGPVPSSYNEQFF.

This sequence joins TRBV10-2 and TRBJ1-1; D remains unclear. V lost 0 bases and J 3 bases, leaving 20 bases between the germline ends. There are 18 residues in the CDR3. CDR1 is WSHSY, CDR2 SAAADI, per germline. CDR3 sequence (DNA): TGCGCCAGCAGTGAGTCCGGCCAGACCCGGTTGATGGACACTGAAGCTTTCTTT. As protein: CASSESGQTRLMDTEAFF.

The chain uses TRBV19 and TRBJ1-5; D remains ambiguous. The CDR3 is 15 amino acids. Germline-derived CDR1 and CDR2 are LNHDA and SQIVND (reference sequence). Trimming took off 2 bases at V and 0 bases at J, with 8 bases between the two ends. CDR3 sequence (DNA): TGTGCCAGTAGTATATATGTTTATAGCAATCAGCCCCAGCATTTT. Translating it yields CASSIYVYSNQPQHF. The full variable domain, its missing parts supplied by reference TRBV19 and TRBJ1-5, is DGGITQSPKYLFRKEGQNVTLSCEQNLNHDAMYWYRQDPGQGLRLIYYSQIVNDFQKGDIAEGYSVSREKKESFPLTVTSAQKNPTAFYLCASSIYVYSNQPQHFGDGTRLSIL.

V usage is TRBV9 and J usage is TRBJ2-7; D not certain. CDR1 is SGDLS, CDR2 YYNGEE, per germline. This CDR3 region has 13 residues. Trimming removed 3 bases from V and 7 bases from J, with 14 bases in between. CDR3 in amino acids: CASSGAPTFEQYF. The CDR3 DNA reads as TGTGCCAGCAGCGGCGCTCCTACGTTTGAGCAGTACTTC.